The T cell receptor beta chain described here comes from a study of beta chain features in type 1 diabetes listed by TCRdb under 2018. Broadly, across the study: Patients and healthy donors did not differ in mean age, gender distribution, total cell number or subset yield. A total of roughly 100,000,000 sorted cells were examined across all samples, and the number of cells per subset was strongly correlated with RNA yield. In the study, TCRB repertoires of sorted circulating CD4+ T cell subsets from recently diagnosed type 1 diabetes patients were compared with those of matched healthy donors. Whereas all 28 donors provided naive and central memory subsets, regulatory and stem cell-like memory subsets were isolated from just 8 patients and roughly 8 healthy donors. Beyond this particular receptor, the publication reports: Because small numbers of individuals were included in the HLA sub-analyses, any influence of HLA type on TCRB rearrangement was left unresolved. Because cDNA was sequenced instead of genomic DNA, activated cells with high expression could be over-represented, although the groups did not differ in activation or CD3 levels. Fewer insertions and more nucleotide deletions at VDJ recombination sites were observed in patients with type 1 diabetes, implying thymic rearrangement abnormalities. PCR might favor shorter templates, but patient and control samples were amplified and corrected together, so any skew would affect both groups equally. A moderate but significant shortening of TCRB CDR3 length was observed in type 1 diabetes patients in all four CD4+ subsets. Naive, central memory and regulatory TCRB repertoires appeared to be more similar among patients than among healthy donors.

The CDR3 has 15 amino acids, counting the end cysteine and phenylalanine. The entry retains the CDR3 DNA only, 45 bases that are in frame from base 1. From the germline V gene, CDR1 is SGHTA and CDR2 is FQGNSA. Trimming costs V 3 bases and J 2 bases, and their ends lie 14 bases apart. The High Capacity cDNA Reverse Transcription Kit was used to reverse transcribe all of the isolated RNA, meaning that expressed TCRB transcripts were what got sequenced. Deep immunoSEQ sequencing was applied to naive, central memory and regulatory T cell samples, giving an average of roughly 3.5 million total reads per sample. Sorted cells were lysed in RLT buffer and RNA was extracted with DNase-treated RNeasy Micro or Mini kits, depending on cell number. Each cell subset was processed separately to prevent cross-contamination, with patient and healthy donor samples processed together. The immunoSEQ multiplex PCR was used to amplify TCRB sequences from cDNA, generating 87-bp fragments that spanned the CDR3 region. Sequencing of the amplicons was done on the Illumina HiSeq platform. Processing in the source paper ran as follows. PCR bias was computationally corrected using synthetic template baselines, reads within Hamming distance 2 were collapsed, and singletons that could not be merged were discarded. Reads were aligned against IMGT to assign V, D and J genes, CDR3 length and insertions or deletions at six rearrangement sites. Clonotype counts were normalized to sorted cell number within each subset before computing true diversity and Gini coefficients with the tcR R package. Repertoire sharing was quantified using the overlap coefficient calculated on TCRB nucleotide sequences. Out-of-frame TCRB sequences from naive cells were analyzed as a proxy for the pre-selection repertoire. In TCRdb, the immuneACCESS table is reduced to in-frame sequences with V and J assigned. These tables do not hold every clone; where another copy was compared, an unresolved V gene accounts for under half, and the others remain unexplained. The V and J calls and clone size were taken over from that table, and D and trimming were inferred from the DNA. The sample table shows 250,000 to 300,000 clones, and around 24% are seen once. The ten most abundant clones make up around 0.011% of the sample.

This clone was seen a few times. Its antigen is not yet known. The record has no base qualities; no much larger clone is one base away. From each donor, a single peripheral blood sample of about 110 mL on average was drawn into heparinised tubes. Using a panel that included CD45RO, CCR7, CD25, CD127, CD95 and CD27, naive, central memory, regulatory and stem cell-like memory CD4+ T cells were sorted on a BD FACSAria II. Purity was above 95% for every sorted population. PBMCs were isolated immediately by Lymphoprep density gradient centrifugation and stained directly without culture. So that batch effects would be minimized, each experiment stained and sorted samples in pairs, pairing one healthy donor with one patient.

The source is a woman in her thirties with type 1 diabetes. The sequence links TRBV7-2 to TRBJ2-7; the best D guess is TRBD1, with 6 bases matching. The sequencing input was naive CD4+ T cells from blood. Interpreted using the paper, the cell subset or site label stands for: true naive CD4+ T cells. The nucleotide sequence is TGTGCCAGCAGCTTCCTCTCGACAGGTGCCTACGAGCAGTACTTC. It translates as CASSFLSTGAYEQYF.